These 21 T cell receptor beta chains share one sample of origin, sequenced in a study of blood T cell repertoires in COVID-19. The protocol was immunoSEQ multiplex PCR, while the TCRdb copy is restricted to in-frame clones and leaves out a portion. The table lists approximately 30,000 clones, 93% of them singletons. The sample comprised peripheral blood. Receptor source: a human donor in a cohort sampled during active COVID-19.

V and J are TRBV19 and TRBJ1-5, with D possibly being TRBD1 (5 bases). The germline CDR1 and CDR2 sequences are LNHDA and SQIVND (reference sequence). CDR3 length equals 17 residues. V gave up 11 bases and J gave up 2 bases, with 25 bases separating them. The CDR3 sequence is CASASPSGPGGNQPQHF. CDR3 sequence (DNA): TGTGCCTCAGCCAGCCCTAGTGGTCCGGGGGGCAATCAGCCCCAGCATTTT.

V is TRBV13 and J is TRBJ1-2; 9 bases are a match to TRBD1. J was trimmed by 6 bases and V by 4 bases; bases with no gene match: 9. The V gene's germline CDR1 is PRHDT and CDR2 FYEKMQ (reference sequence). The CDR3 runs 15 residues. This chain's CDR3 is CASSSTGGGGDGYTF. In DNA, the CDR3 is TGTGCCAGCAGCTCTACAGGGGGCGGGGGTGATGGCTACACCTTC.

This clone was observed once. The rearrangement joins TRBV23-1 to TRBJ1-2; D gene uncertain. TRBV23-1 is an open reading frame whose function is uncertain. Deletions cut 2 bases from V and 4 bases from J, with 20 bases between. This CDR3 region has 17 residues. The CDR3 bases are TGCGCCAGCAGTCAACTACCCTCGCGGGAGGGCGGCTATGGCTACACCTTC. Its translation is CASSQLPSREGGYGYTF.

The CDR3 nucleotides are TGTGCTAGTGGTTTGGTAGGTGGGGCCGCGAACACCGGGGAGCTGTTTTTT. Translated, it gives CASGLVGGAANTGELFF. The chain uses TRBV12-5 and TRBJ2-2; perhaps TRBD1 as D (5 bases). The V gene lost 0 bases and the J gene lost 0 bases, with 11 bases spanning the gap. The CDR3 loop spans 17 amino acids. The germline gives CDR1 LGHNT, CDR2 FRNRAP.

This clone was counted once. The V gene is TRBV7-2, the J gene TRBJ2-3; 9 bases fit TRBD1. With 3 bases clipped from V and 6 bases from J, the junction kept 4 bases outside the gene matches. The CDR3 is 14 residues long. The germline V gene encodes CDR1 SGHTA and CDR2 FQGNSA. This CDR3 reads CASSFTGQGDTQYF. As DNA, the CDR3 is TGTGCCAGCAGCTTCACGGGACAGGGTGATACGCAGTATTTT.

The rearrangement links TRBV10-3 to TRBJ1-5; a possible D gene is TRBD1 (5 bases). Germline lookup yields CDR1 ENHRY and CDR2 SYGVKD. Trimming cost V 0 bases and J 1 base, with 7 bases left between them. This CDR3 contains 15 residues. The CDR3 region has the DNA TGTGCCATCAGTGAGTCAAGGGGAAGCAATCAGCCCCAGCATTTT. It specifies CAISESRGSNQPQHF.

This clone was found a few times. This CDR3 reads CASRGQTGKHGYTF. CDR3 nucleotides: TGTGCCAGCAGGGGGCAGACAGGGAAACATGGCTACACCTTC. This rearrangement joins TRBV6-5 to TRBJ1-2; TRBD1 aligns across 7 bases. The germline gives CDR1 MNHEY, CDR2 SVGAGI. The CDR3 is 14 amino acids. The trim removed 6 bases at V and 6 bases at J, leaving 10 bases unmatched.

This clone appeared once. The V gene is TRBV2, the J gene TRBJ1-2; 11 positions match TRBD1. Germline V gives CDR1 SNHLY, CDR2 FYNNEI. With 5 bases clipped from V and 6 bases from J, the junction kept 5 bases outside the gene matches. The CDR3 runs 14 residues. Here the CDR3 reads CASSRDRGENGYTF. Here the CDR3 DNA reads TGTGCCAGCAGTAGGGACAGGGGGGAGAATGGCTACACCTTC.

The chain links TRBV6-6 to TRBJ1-5, with 10 positions matching TRBD1. The V and J ends lost 5 bases and 4 bases, in that order; junction bases with no gene match: 2. The CDR3 has 14 amino acids. Germline V gives CDR1 MNHNY, CDR2 SVGAGI (reference sequence). CDR3 in amino acids: CASSAGQGNQPQHF. DNA of the CDR3: TGTGCCAGCAGTGCGGGACAGGGGAATCAGCCCCAGCATTTT.

The CDR3, as DNA: TGTGCCAGCAGTAATAACAGAAACACTGAAGCTTTCTTT. Residues: CASSNNRNTEAFF. This sequence joins TRBV6-5 and TRBJ1-1; D remains unclear. CDR3 length equals 13 residues. V was pared by 5 bases and J by 2 bases, with 9 bases between. Germline V gene sequence: CDR1 MNHEY, CDR2 SVGAGI.

The rearrangement joins TRBV5-1 to TRBJ2-1, with 9 bases that match TRBD2. V trimming: 0 bases; J trimming: 5 bases; junction bases outside the gene matches: 3. In germline, CDR1 is SGHRS, CDR2 YFSETQ. This CDR3 is 15 amino acids long. The CDR3 here is CASSLVAGGDNEQFF. CDR3 in DNA: TGCGCCAGCAGCTTGGTGGCGGGAGGGGACAATGAGCAGTTCTTC.

This chain connects TRBV15 to TRBJ2-7, with D uncertain. There are 13 residues in the CDR3. Trimming took off 0 bases at V and 0 bases at J, with 3 bases between the two ends. Germline-derived CDR1 and CDR2 are LNHNV and YYDKDF (reference sequence). CDR3 residues: CATSRDHSYEQYF. The CDR3 DNA reads TGTGCCACCAGCAGAGATCACTCCTACGAGCAGTACTTC.

The J gene is TRBJ2-1, the V gene TRBV28, with 8 bases matching TRBD1. The CDR3 is 14 residues long. Germline loops: CDR1 MDHEN, CDR2 SYDVKM. Losses at the gene ends were 4 bases for V and 12 bases for J; bases not matched to a gene: 11. As DNA, the CDR3 is TGTGCCAGCAGTTCGTGGACAGGGACGGGTCCGCAGTTCTTC. It yields the protein CASSSWTGTGPQFF.

The rearrangement links TRBV7-9 to TRBJ2-7, with D possibly being TRBD2 (5 bases). With 4 bases removed from V and 7 bases from J, the gap between germline ends came to 17 bases. Germline lookup yields CDR1 SEHNR and CDR2 FQNEAQ (reference sequence). The CDR3 extends over 14 amino acids. The CDR3 DNA follows: TGTGCCAGCAGCTACCCGGAGGCCACCGCAGAGCAGTACTTC. Translating gives CASSYPEATAEQYF.

The chain carries TRBV4-1 and TRBJ2-3; TRBD2 matches 11 bases. The germline CDR1 and CDR2 sequences are MGHRA and YSYEKL. Unmatched junction bases numbered 9, after V lost 7 bases and J lost 6 bases. This CDR3 region has 15 residues. In DNA, the CDR3 is TGCGCCAGCAACTTGGTTAGCGGGGGGGTTGATACGCAGTATTTT. It encodes CASNLVSGGVDTQYF.

The chain recombines TRBV30 with TRBJ1-1; 8 nucleotides line up with TRBD1. The CDR3 is 16 amino acids. Germline-derived CDR1 and CDR2 are GTSNPN and SVGIG (reference sequence). Losses at the gene ends were 2 bases for V and 5 bases for J; bases not matched to a gene: 13. CDR3 nucleotides: TGTGCCTGGAGTATTGTCCTGCCGGGACAGGTGACTGAAGCTTTCTTT. Its translation: CAWSIVLPGQVTEAFF.

V is TRBV10-1 and J is TRBJ2-7; D call uncertain. CDR3 size: 14 residues. V dropped 2 bases and J dropped 0 bases, with 8 bases sitting between them. Germline-derived CDR1 and CDR2 are WNHNN and SYGVQD (reference sequence). CDR3 in amino acids: CASSEGGTSYEQYF. DNA for the CDR3: TGCGCCAGCAGTGAGGGCGGAACCTCCTACGAGCAGTACTTC.

The chain links TRBV28 to TRBJ1-1, with 7 bases fitting TRBD1. CDR3 length equals 19 residues. The J segment lost 0 bases and the V segment lost 2 bases, leaving 15 bases of the junction unmatched. Germline V gene data show CDR1 as MDHEN and CDR2 as SYDVKM. The CDR3: CASSLVLPQGTTMNTEAFF. Written as DNA, the CDR3 is TGTGCCAGCAGTTTAGTGTTGCCACAGGGGACGACGATGAACACTGAAGCTTTCTTT.

The rearrangement links TRBV6-5 to TRBJ2-7; 12 nucleotides line up with TRBD2. V lost 5 bases, J lost 7 bases, and 6 bases stayed unmatched. The CDR3 consists of 14 residues. Germline V gives CDR1 MNHEY, CDR2 SVGAGI. The CDR3 spells CASSPRLAGDEQYF. Written as DNA, the CDR3 is TGTGCCAGCAGTCCTCGACTAGCGGGGGATGAGCAGTACTTC.

V and J are TRBV5-1 and TRBJ1-1; D is undetermined. Germline V gives CDR1 SGHRS, CDR2 YFSETQ. This CDR3 is built from 15 residues. V lost 0 bases and J lost 0, with 9 bases in between. In nucleotides, the CDR3 is TGCGCCAGCAGCTTGGCCCAGGCTATGAACACTGAAGCTTTCTTT. Protein sequence: CASSLAQAMNTEAFF.

This chain joins TRBV4-1 and TRBJ2-7; 13 bases match TRBD2. The germline gives CDR1 MGHRA, CDR2 YSYEKL. The junction had 12 bases not matched to a gene; V was cut back by 4 bases and J by 0 bases. The CDR3 contains 19 residues. CDR3 loop: CASSRTPGLAGSLSYEQYF. The CDR3 region has the DNA TGCGCCAGCAGCCGAACCCCGGGACTAGCGGGATCGCTCTCCTACGAGCAGTACTTC.